This T cell receptor beta chain was observed in a study of PD-1 blockade in mismatch repair-deficient tumors. Study information: Enrolled about 2012-2016, patients had progressing, pretreated mismatch repair-deficient cancers of more than ten types.

TCRdb's copy holds only in-frame clones and misses some; the assay was immunoSEQ multiplex PCR. The table lists under 150,000 clones, 88% of them singletons. Per germline, CDR1 LGHNA and CDR2 YNFKEQ. The V and J ends lost 3 bases and 4 bases, in that order; junction bases with no gene match: 4. This CDR3 region has 14 residues. The chain recombines TRBV4-2 with TRBJ2-7, with 9 bases identical to TRBD2. The sequencing used peripheral blood, collected roughly 70 weeks after starting pembrolizumab. This receptor was obtained from an adult with mismatch repair-deficient cancer. In DNA, the CDR3 is TGTGCCAGCAGCCAGGGACTAGCTGGTTACGAGCAGTACTTC. Translated, it gives CASSQGLAGYEQYF.